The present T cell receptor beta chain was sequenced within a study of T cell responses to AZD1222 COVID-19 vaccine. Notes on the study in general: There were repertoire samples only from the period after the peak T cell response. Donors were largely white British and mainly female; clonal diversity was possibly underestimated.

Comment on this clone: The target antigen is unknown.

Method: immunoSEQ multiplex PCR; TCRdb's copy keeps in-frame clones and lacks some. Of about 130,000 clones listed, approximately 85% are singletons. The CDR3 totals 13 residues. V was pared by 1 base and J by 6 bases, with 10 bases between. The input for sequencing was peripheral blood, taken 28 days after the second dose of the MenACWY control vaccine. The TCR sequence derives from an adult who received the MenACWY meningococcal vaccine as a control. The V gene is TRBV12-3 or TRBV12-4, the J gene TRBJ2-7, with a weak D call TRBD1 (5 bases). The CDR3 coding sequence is TGTGCCAGCAGTTTAGTCGCAGGGATCGAGCAGTACGTC. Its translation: CASSLVAGIEQYV.